This T cell receptor beta chain was sequenced during a study of blood T cell repertoires in COVID-19. In the study overall: Acute-phase and convalescent COVID-19 samples originated in the United States, Italy and Spain. T cells, B-cell-depleted T cells, or PBMCs provided the cDNA or gDNA that served as material.

Authors' analysis steps: How many nucleated cells were present was estimated from reference gene primer amplification. The method was immunoSEQ multiplex PCR; TCRdb's version includes in-frame clones alone and lacks a portion of them. The D gene and trimming were derived from the DNA, and the V and J assignments and clone size from that table. Among 380,000 or so clones listed, roughly nine tenths were seen once. Germline CDR1 MNHEY, CDR2 SVGAGI. The V gene lost 8 bases and the J gene lost 2 bases, with 15 bases spanning the gap. The CDR3 covers 15 residues. This clonotype was sampled from a man aged 40-49 years with acute or convalescent COVID-19. The V and J genes are TRBV6-5 and TRBJ1-4; D gene unclear. The sequencing sample was made of peripheral blood. CDR3 in DNA: TGTGCCAGCGATCTCGGGTCCGCGACTAATGAAAAACTGTTTTTT. The encoded protein is CASDLGSATNEKLFF.